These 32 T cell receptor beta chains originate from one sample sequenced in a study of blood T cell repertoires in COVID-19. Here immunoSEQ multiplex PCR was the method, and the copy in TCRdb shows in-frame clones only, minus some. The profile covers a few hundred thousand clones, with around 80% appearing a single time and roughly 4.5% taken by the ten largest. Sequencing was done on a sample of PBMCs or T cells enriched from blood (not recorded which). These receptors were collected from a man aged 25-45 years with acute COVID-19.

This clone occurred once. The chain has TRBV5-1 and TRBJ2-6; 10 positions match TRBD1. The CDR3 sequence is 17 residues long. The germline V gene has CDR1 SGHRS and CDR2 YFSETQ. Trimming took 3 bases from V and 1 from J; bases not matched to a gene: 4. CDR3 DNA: TGCGCCAGCAGCTCCGGGACAGGGGTGTCTGGGGCCAACGTCCTGACTTTC. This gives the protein CASSSGTGVSGANVLTF.

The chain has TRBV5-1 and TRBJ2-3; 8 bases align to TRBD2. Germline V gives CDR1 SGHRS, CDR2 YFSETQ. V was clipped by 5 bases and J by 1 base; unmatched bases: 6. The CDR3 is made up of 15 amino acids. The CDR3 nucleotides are TGCGCCAGCAGTGTTAGCGGGGATGGCACAGATACGCAGTATTTT. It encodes CASSVSGDGTDTQYF.

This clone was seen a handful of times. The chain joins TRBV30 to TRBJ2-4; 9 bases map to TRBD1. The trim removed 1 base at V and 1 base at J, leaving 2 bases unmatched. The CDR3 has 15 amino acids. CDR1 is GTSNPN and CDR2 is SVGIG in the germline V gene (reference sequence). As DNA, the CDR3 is TGTGCCTGGAGTGGAGACAGGGGGGCCAAAAACATTCAGTACTTC. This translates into CAWSGDRGAKNIQYF.

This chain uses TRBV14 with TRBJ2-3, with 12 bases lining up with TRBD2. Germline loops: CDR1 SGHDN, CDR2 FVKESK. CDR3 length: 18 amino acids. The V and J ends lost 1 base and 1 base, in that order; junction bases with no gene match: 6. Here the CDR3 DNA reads TGTGCCAGCAGCCAAGGGGCTTGGACTAGCGGGGGCACAGATACGCAGTATTTT. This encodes CASSQGAWTSGGTDTQYF.

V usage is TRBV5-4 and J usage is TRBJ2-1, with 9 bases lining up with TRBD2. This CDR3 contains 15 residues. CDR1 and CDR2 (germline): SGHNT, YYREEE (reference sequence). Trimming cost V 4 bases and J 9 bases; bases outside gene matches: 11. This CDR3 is CASSAQAGGGGEQFF. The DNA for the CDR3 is TGTGCCAGCAGCGCCCAGGCGGGCGGGGGGGGTGAGCAGTTCTTC.

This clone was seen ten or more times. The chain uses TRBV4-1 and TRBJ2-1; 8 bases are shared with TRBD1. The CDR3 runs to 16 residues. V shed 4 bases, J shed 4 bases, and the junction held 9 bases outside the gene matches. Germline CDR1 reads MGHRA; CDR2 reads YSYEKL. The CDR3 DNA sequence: TGCGCCAGCAGCCGGCAGACAGGGGCGTCGTACAATGAGCAGTTCTTC. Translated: CASSRQTGASYNEQFF.

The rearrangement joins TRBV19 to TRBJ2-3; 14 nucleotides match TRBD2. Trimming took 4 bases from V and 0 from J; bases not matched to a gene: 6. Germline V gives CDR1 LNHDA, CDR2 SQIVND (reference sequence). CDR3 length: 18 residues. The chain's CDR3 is CASSTSGLAGASTDTQYF. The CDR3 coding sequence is TGTGCCAGTAGTACGTCGGGACTAGCGGGGGCAAGCACAGATACGCAGTATTTT.

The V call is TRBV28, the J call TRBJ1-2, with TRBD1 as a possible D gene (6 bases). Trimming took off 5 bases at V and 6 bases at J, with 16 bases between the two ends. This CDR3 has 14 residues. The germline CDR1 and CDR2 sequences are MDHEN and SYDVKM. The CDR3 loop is CASSPQQGGNGYTF. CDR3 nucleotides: TGTGCCAGCAGTCCACAACAGGGAGGGAATGGCTACACCTTC.

The CDR3: CASSQAGGYTQYF. Here the CDR3 DNA reads TGTGCCAGCAGCCAAGCGGGGGGGTATACGCAGTATTTT. The V call is TRBV11-2, the J call TRBJ2-3; 10 bases match TRBD2. Germline-derived CDR1 and CDR2 are SGHAT and FQNNGV. The CDR3 runs 13 residues. The junction had 3 bases not matched to a gene; V was cut back by 5 bases and J by 7 bases. Full variable domain (rest looked up from reference TRBV11-2 and TRBJ2-3): EAGVAQSPRYKIIEKRQSVAFWCNPISGHATLYWYQQILGQGPKLLIQFQNNGVVDDSQLPKDRFSAERLKGVDSTLKIQPAKLEDSAVYLCASSQAGGYTQYFGPGTRLTVL.

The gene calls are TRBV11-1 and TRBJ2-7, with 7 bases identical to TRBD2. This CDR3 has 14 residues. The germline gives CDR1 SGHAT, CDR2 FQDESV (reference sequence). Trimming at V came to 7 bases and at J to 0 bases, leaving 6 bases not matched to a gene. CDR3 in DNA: TGTGCCAGCACCGTGGGCGGGAGCTCCTACGAGCAGTACTTC. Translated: CASTVGGSSYEQYF.

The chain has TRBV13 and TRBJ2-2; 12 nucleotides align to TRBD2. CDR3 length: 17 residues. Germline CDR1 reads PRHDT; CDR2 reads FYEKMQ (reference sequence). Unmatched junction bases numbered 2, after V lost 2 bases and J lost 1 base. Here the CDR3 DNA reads TGTGCCAGCAGCTTACTAGCGGGGGGGAAGAACACCGGGGAGCTGTTTTTT. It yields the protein CASSLLAGGKNTGELFF.

The CDR3 protein is CASSLRGPDGNSPLHF. In nucleotides, the CDR3 is TGTGCCAGCAGCTTAAGAGGGCCGGACGGTAATTCACCCCTCCACTTT. V gene TRBV5-5 combines with J gene TRBJ1-6, with D unresolved. Trimming pared 2 bases from V and 6 bases from J, leaving 15 bases between. The CDR3 loop spans 16 amino acids. CDR1 is SGHKS, CDR2 YYEKEE, per germline (reference sequence).

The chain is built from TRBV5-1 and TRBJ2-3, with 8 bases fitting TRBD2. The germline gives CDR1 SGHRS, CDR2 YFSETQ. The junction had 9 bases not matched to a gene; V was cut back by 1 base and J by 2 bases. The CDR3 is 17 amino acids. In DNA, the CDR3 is TGCGCCAGCAGCTTGTCGGGAGGGACGGTCTACACAGATACGCAGTATTTT. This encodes CASSLSGGTVYTDTQYF.

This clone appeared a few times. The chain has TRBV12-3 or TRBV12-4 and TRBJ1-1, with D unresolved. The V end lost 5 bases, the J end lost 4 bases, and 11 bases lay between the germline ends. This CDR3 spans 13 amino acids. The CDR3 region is CASSPRRGTEAFF. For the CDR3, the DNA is TGTGCCAGCAGTCCGAGGAGAGGCACTGAAGCTTTCTTT.

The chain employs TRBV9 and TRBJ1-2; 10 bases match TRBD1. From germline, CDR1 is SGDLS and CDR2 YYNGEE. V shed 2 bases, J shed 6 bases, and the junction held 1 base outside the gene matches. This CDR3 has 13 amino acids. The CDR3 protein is CASSVTGGDGYTF. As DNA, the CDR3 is TGTGCCAGCAGCGTGACAGGGGGCGATGGCTACACCTTC.

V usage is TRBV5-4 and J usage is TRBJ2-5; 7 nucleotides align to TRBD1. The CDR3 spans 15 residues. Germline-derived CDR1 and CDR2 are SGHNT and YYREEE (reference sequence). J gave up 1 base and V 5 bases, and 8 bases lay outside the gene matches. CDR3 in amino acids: CASRRVSGGQETQYF. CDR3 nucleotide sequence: TGTGCCAGCAGGCGGGTATCAGGGGGCCAAGAGACCCAGTACTTC.

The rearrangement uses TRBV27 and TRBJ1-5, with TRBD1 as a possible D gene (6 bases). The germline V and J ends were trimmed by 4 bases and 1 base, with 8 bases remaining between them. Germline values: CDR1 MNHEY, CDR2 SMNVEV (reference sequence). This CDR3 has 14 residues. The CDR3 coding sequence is TGTGCCAGCAGTTCAGGGGCGAGCAATCAGCCCCAGCATTTT. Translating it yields CASSSGASNQPQHF.

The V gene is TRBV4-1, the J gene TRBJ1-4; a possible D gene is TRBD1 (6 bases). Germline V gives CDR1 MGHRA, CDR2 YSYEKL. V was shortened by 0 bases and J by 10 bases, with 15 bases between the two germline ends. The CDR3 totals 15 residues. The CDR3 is CASSQERGGGGKLFF. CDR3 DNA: TGCGCCAGCAGCCAAGAACGGGGAGGGGGTGGAAAACTGTTTTTT.

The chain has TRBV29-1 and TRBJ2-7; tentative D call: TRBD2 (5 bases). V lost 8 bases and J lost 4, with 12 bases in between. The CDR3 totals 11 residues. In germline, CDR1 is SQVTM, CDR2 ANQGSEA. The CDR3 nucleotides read TGCAGCACCGAAGAGGGTTACGAGCAGTACTTC. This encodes CSTEEGYEQYF.

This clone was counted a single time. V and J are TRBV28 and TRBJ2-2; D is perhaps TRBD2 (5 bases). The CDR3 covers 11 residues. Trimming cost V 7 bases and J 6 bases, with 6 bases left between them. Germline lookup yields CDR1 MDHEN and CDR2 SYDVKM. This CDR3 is CASNGAGELFF. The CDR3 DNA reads TGTGCCAGCAACGGGGCCGGGGAGCTGTTTTTT.

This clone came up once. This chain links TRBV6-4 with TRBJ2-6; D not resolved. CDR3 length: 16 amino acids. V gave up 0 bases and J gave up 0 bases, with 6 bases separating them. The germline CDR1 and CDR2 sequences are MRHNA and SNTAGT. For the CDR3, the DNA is TGTGCCAGCAGTGACTCGAGCGTCTCTGGGGCCAACGTCCTGACTTTC. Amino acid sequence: CASSDSSVSGANVLTF.

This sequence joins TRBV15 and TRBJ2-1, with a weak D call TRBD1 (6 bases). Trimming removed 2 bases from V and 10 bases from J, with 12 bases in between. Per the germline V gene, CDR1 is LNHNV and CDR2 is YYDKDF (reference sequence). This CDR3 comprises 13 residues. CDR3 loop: CATSRTGSWEQFF. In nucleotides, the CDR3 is TGTGCCACCAGCAGAACAGGGTCTTGGGAGCAGTTCTTC.

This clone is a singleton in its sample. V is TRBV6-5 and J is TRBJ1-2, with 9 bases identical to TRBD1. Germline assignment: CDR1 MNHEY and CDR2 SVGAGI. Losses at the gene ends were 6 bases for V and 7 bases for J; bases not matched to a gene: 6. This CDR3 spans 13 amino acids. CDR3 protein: CASSSTGGTGYTF. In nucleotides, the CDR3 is TGTGCCAGCAGCTCGACAGGGGGAACTGGCTACACCTTC.

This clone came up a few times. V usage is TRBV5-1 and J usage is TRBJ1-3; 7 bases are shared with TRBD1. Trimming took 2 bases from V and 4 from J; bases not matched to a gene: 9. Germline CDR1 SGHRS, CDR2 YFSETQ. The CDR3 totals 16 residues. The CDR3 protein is CASSFDGTVSGNTIYF. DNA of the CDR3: TGCGCCAGCAGCTTTGACGGGACAGTCTCCGGAAACACCATATATTTT.

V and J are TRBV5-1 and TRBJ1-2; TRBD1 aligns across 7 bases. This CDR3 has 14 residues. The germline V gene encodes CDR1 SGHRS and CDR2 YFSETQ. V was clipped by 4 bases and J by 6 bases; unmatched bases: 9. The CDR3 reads CASSPGATGDGYTF. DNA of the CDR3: TGCGCCAGCAGCCCGGGCGCCACAGGGGATGGCTACACCTTC.

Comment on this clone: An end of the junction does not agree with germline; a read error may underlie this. In DNA form, the CDR3 reads TGCGCCAGCACCTTGGACAGGGAGGGTGAAAAACTGTTTTTT. Translated, it gives CASTLDREGEKLFF. The rearrangement uses TRBV5-1 and TRBJ1-4; 8 bases map to TRBD1. The CDR3 has 14 amino acids. Germline V gene lookup returns CDR1 SGHRS and CDR2 YFSETQ.

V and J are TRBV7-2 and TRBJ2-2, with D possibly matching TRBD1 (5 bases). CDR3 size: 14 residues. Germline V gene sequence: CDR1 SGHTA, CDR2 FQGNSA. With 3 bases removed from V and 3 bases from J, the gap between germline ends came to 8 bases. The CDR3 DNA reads TGTGCCAGCAGCTTGTCCAGGGACACCGGGGAGCTGTTTTTT. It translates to CASSLSRDTGELFF. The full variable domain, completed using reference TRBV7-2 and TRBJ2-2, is GAGVSQSPSNKVTEKGKDVELRCDPISGHTALYWYRQSLGQGLEFLIYFQGNSAPDKSGLPSDRFSAERTGGSVSTLTIQRTQQEDSAVYLCASSLSRDTGELFFGEGSRLTVL.

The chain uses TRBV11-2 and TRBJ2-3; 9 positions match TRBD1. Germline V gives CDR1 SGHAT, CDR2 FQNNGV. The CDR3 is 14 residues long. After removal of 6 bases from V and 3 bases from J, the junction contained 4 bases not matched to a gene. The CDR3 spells CASRWTGETDTQYF. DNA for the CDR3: TGTGCCAGCAGATGGACAGGGGAAACAGATACGCAGTATTTT.

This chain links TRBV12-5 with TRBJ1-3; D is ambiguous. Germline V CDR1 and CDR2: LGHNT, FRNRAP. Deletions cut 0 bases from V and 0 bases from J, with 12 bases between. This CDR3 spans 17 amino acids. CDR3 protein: CASGLVLAAISGNTIYF. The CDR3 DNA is TGTGCTAGTGGTTTGGTACTGGCGGCCATCTCTGGAAACACCATATATTTT.

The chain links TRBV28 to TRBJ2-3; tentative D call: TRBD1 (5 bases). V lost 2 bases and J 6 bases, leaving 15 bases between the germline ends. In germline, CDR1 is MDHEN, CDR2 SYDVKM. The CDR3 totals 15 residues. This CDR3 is CASSLGAFGQDTQYF. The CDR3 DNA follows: TGTGCCAGCAGTTTAGGGGCCTTTGGTCAGGATACGCAGTATTTT. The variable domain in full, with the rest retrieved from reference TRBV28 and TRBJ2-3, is DVKVTQSSRYLVKRTGEKVFLECVQDMDHENMFWYRQDPGLGLRLIYFSYDVKMKEKGDIPEGYSVSREKKERFSLILESASTNQTSMYLCASSLGAFGQDTQYFGPGTRLTVL.

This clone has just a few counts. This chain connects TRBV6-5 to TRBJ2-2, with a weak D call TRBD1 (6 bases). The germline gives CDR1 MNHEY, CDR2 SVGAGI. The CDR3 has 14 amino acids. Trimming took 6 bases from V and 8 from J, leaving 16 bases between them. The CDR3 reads CASSTGQRRGELFF. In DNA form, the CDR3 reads TGTGCCAGCAGCACTGGACAGCGGAGGGGGGAGCTGTTTTTT.

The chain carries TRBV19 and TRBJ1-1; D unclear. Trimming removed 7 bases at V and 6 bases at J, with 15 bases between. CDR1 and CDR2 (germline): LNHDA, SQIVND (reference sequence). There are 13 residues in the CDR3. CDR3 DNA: TGTGCCAGTAATTTATTGAGAGGCGCTGAAGCTTTCTTT. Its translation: CASNLLRGAEAFF. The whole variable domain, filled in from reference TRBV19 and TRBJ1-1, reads DGGITQSPKYLFRKEGQNVTLSCEQNLNHDAMYWYRQDPGQGLRLIYYSQIVNDFQKGDIAEGYSVSREKKESFPLTVTSAQKNPTAFYLCASNLLRGAEAFFGQGTRLTVV.